This T cell receptor (beta chain) stems from a study of a mutant IDH1 vaccine in newly diagnosed glioma. Of note for this clone: The antigen remains undetermined.

Profiling relied on immunoSEQ multiplex PCR, and the TCRdb table lists in-frame clones only, not all of them. The table lists about 25,000 clones, roughly 72% of them singletons. The time point is: week 11, during vaccination. Every vaccine dose comprised 300 ug of mutant IDH1 20-mer peptide plus topical imiquimod. Germline CDR1 and CDR2: SGDLS and YYNGEE. The CDR3 covers 15 residues. V was pared by 3 bases and J by 1 base, with 6 bases of the junction left unmatched. The source was peripheral blood mononuclear cells (PBMCs), collected from a glioma patient whose treatment included an IDH1 peptide vaccine. The receptor's source is a man younger than 30 with glioma. Some clones in this sample may be carry-over from other donors' samples. The chain uses TRBV9 and TRBJ2-7, with 8 positions matching TRBD1. The CDR3 here is CASSAGTGGSYEQYF. CDR3 in DNA: TGTGCCAGCAGCGCGGGGACAGGCGGGTCCTACGAGCAGTACTTC.